A single T cell receptor beta chain is shown here with its context. Its antigen is unknown. TCRdb reprocessed the reads via MiXCR and lists one record per CDR3 protein. The sample includes 150,000 to 200,000 distinct CDR3 sequences, over 13% of them seen just once. The data are from a study of T cell repertoires in cytomegalovirus infection. Whole-study findings and limits: CMV-specific TCR beta clonotypes restricted by HLA-C dominated the ex vivo response.

CDR1 and CDR2 (germline): MNHNS, SASEGT. Between the trimmed V and J ends, which lost 5 bases and 3 bases, there was a span of 11 bases. The CDR3 runs to 14 residues. The sample was PBMCs. The sequence was obtained from a human donor in good health (CMV status not recorded). Some clones in this sample may be carry-over from other donors' samples. V and J are TRBV6-1 and TRBJ2-4; perhaps D is TRBD1 or TRBD2 (5 bases each). CDR3 in DNA: TGTGCCAGCAGTCGGGACCGGATCAAAAACATTCAGTACTTC. Protein product: CASSRDRIKNIQYF.